This T cell receptor beta chain appears in the sequencing data of a study of T cell responses to AZD1222 COVID-19 vaccine. Trimming removed 6 bases from V and 7 bases from J, with 16 bases in between. The germline V gene encodes CDR1 SNHLY and CDR2 FYNNEI. This CDR3 is built from 15 residues. Profiling relied on immunoSEQ multiplex PCR, and the TCRdb table lists in-frame clones only, not all of them. The sample has about 98,000 clones, around nine tenths seen once. Whole-study results and caveats: Spike-specific TCR breadth rose after two AZD1222 doses, and depth rose as well. Recipients of AZD1222 seropositive at baseline numbered only five or six. Reportedly, close to half of spike-specific TCRs are directed against unmutated variant regions. It was only after the peak T cell response that any repertoires were sampled.

In the case of this clone: Its target is unknown.

The sequencing used peripheral blood, collected on day 0 of MenACWY control vaccination. V gene TRBV2 combines with J gene TRBJ1-6; a weak D match, TRBD1 (5 bases). The source is an adult in good health. This chain's CDR3 is CASRGRDSFNSPLHF. The CDR3 DNA reads as TGTGCCAGCAGGGGGAGAGACAGTTTCAATTCACCCCTCCACTTT.